This record covers a single TCR beta chain. The data derive from a study of blood T cell repertoires in COVID-19. Study as a whole: Some COVID-19 samples were acute and others convalescent; all came from the United States, Italy and Spain. Nucleic acid was either cDNA or gDNA, and it came from T cells, B-cell-depleted T cells, or PBMCs.

In the source study's methods: Reference gene primers were amplified, and this amplification served to estimate nucleated cell counts. Produced via immunoSEQ multiplex PCR; TCRdb's table is partial and in-frame only. That table gives V, J and clone size, and the DNA gave D and trimming. Seen here are about 63,000 clones, approximately 80% observed once, and the top ten hold around 50%. The germline CDR1 and CDR2 sequences are MNHEY and SMNVEV (reference sequence). V lost 2 bases and J lost 4, with 9 bases in between. This CDR3 has 14 amino acids. Sequenced material: peripheral blood. This receptor was taken from a woman older than 75 with acute or convalescent COVID-19. This chain connects TRBV27 to TRBJ2-1; D is perhaps TRBD2 (5 bases). In DNA form, the CDR3 reads TGTGCCAGCAGTTTAATCGGGATTTACAATGAGCAGTTCTTC. The encoded protein is CASSLIGIYNEQFF.